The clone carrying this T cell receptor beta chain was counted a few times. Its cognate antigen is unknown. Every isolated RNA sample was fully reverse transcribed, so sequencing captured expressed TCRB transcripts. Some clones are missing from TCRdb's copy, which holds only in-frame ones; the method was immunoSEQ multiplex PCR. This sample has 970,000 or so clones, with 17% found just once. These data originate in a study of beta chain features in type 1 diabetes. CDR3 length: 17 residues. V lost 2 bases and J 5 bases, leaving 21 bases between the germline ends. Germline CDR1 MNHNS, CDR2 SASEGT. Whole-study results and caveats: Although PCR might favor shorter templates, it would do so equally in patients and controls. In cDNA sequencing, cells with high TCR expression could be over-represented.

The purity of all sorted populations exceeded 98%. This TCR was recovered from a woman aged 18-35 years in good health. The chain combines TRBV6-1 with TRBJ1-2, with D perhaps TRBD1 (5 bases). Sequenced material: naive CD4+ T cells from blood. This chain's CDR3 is CASSEPLKGTRLYGYTF. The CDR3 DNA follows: TGTGCCAGCAGTGAACCCTTGAAGGGGACCAGACTTTATGGCTACACCTTC.